The 25 T cell receptor beta chains in this list originate from one sample, sequenced in a study of blood T cell repertoires in COVID-19 (dated by TCRdb to 2020 to 2021). Library construction relied on the immunoSEQ multiplex PCR assay. TCRdb holds this immuneACCESS table with in-frame rearrangements only. Some clones are missing; in checked studies, unresolved V genes explain under half, and the rest has no known cause. This sample lists around 300,000 clones; 75% to 95% were detected once. Roughly 1.1% of the sample is taken by the ten largest. The sample was PBMCs or T cells enriched from blood (not recorded which). All receptors come from a woman younger than 45 who had recovered from COVID-19.

The genes are TRBV28 and TRBJ2-7; no firm D call. Germline V gives CDR1 MDHEN, CDR2 SYDVKM. Trimming left V 1 base short and J 6 bases short, with 10 bases between. CDR3 length: 13 residues. The CDR3 bases are TGTGCCAGCAGTTTATTATCCCCCGGCGAGCAGTACTTC. Translation: CASSLLSPGEQYF.

This chain connects TRBV15 to TRBJ2-3, with 10 bases identical to TRBD2. Germline assignment: CDR1 LNHNV and CDR2 YYDKDF (reference sequence). Trimming removed 0 bases from V and 4 bases from J; junction bases left unmatched: 4. The CDR3 spans 16 residues. Here the CDR3 DNA reads TGTGCCACCAGCAGAGAAGCGGGAGGGCTCCCAGATACGCAGTATTTT. It is translated as CATSREAGGLPDTQYF.

The rearrangement links TRBV5-4 to TRBJ2-7; TRBD1 aligns across 7 bases. CDR1 and CDR2 from the germline V gene are SGHNT and YYREEE (reference sequence). The CDR3 contains 15 residues. The V and J ends lost 3 bases and 0 bases, in that order; junction bases with no gene match: 6. CDR3 residues: CASSSRQGLSYEQYF. The CDR3 DNA sequence: TGTGCCAGCAGCTCCAGACAGGGCCTCTCCTACGAGCAGTACTTC.

The gene calls are TRBV3-1 (or the pseudogene TRBV3-2) and TRBJ2-3; 7 bases agree with TRBD2. This CDR3 is built from 16 residues. Germline CDR1 is LGHDT and CDR2 is YNNKEL (reference sequence). Trimming removed 0 bases from V and 4 bases from J; junction bases left unmatched: 7. The CDR3 DNA sequence: TGTGCCAGCAGCCAAGATATACGCGGGAGTTCAGATACGCAGTATTTT. Protein product: CASSQDIRGSSDTQYF.

This clone was counted once. The chain carries TRBV11-2 and TRBJ2-1, with 7 bases identical to TRBD1. The junction had 7 bases not matched to a gene; V was cut back by 5 bases and J by 3 bases. CDR1 and CDR2 (germline): SGHAT, FQNNGV. CDR3 size: 15 residues. CDR3 loop: CASSQGQLDYNEQFF. The CDR3 region has the DNA TGTGCCAGCAGCCAGGGACAGCTTGACTACAATGAGCAGTTCTTC.

The rearrangement joins TRBV28 to TRBJ1-5; 12 nucleotides match TRBD1. Per germline, CDR1 MDHEN and CDR2 SYDVKM. The CDR3 is made up of 19 amino acids. The J segment lost 0 bases and the V segment lost 2 bases, leaving 8 bases of the junction unmatched. This CDR3 reads CASSLRGQGASYSNQPQHF. CDR3 in DNA: TGTGCCAGCAGTTTACGGGGACAGGGGGCTTCCTATAGCAATCAGCCCCAGCATTTT.

Details on this clone: Other DNA sequences within the sample encode an identical CDR3. V gene TRBV7-2 combines with J gene TRBJ2-1; 8 bases map to TRBD2. The CDR3 has 15 residues. The germline CDR1 and CDR2 sequences are SGHTA and FQGNSA. With V trimmed by 2 bases and J by 1 base, 1 base remained unmatched. CDR3 sequence reads: CASSLSGSSYNEQFF. CDR3 bases: TGTGCCAGCAGCTTAAGCGGGAGTTCCTACAATGAGCAGTTCTTC. Combining the CDR3 with reference TRBV7-2 and TRBJ2-1 gives the whole variable domain GAGVSQSPSNKVTEKGKDVELRCDPISGHTALYWYRQSLGQGLEFLIYFQGNSAPDKSGLPSDRFSAERTGGSVSTLTIQRTQQEDSAVYLCASSLSGSSYNEQFFGPGTRLTVL.

V usage is TRBV28 and J usage is TRBJ1-4; no firm D call. Germline V gene data show CDR1 as MDHEN and CDR2 as SYDVKM. The CDR3 sequence is 17 residues long. Trimming cost V 1 base and J 4 bases, with 16 bases left between them. The DNA for the CDR3 is TGTGCCAGCAGTTTATTCGCTGCGGGCAGTATTAATGAAAAACTGTTTTTT. This translates into CASSLFAAGSINEKLFF. Using reference TRBV28 and TRBJ1-4 for the parts outside the CDR3, the full variable domain is DVKVTQSSRYLVKRTGEKVFLECVQDMDHENMFWYRQDPGLGLRLIYFSYDVKMKEKGDIPEGYSVSREKKERFSLILESASTNQTSMYLCASSLFAAGSINEKLFFGSGTQLSVL.

The rearrangement joins TRBV13 to TRBJ2-2; 11 bases align to TRBD1. With V trimmed by 6 bases and J by 5 bases, 5 bases remained unmatched. Per the germline V gene, CDR1 is PRHDT and CDR2 is FYEKMQ (reference sequence). This CDR3 has 15 amino acids. Here the CDR3 reads CASRGQGVGTGELFF. The CDR3 DNA sequence: TGTGCCAGCAGGGGACAGGGGGTTGGGACCGGGGAGCTGTTTTTT. The complete variable domain, with remaining parts taken from reference TRBV13 and TRBJ2-2, reads AAGVIQSPRHLIKEKRETATLKCYPIPRHDTVYWYQQGPGQDPQFLISFYEKMQSDKGSIPDRFSAQQFSDYHSELNMSSLELGDSALYFCASRGQGVGTGELFFGEGSRLTVL.

CDR3 residues: CASSADSYEQYF. DNA of the CDR3: TGTGCCAGCAGTGCAGACAGCTACGAGCAGTACTTC. The chain links TRBV6-2 or TRBV6-3 to TRBJ2-7, with D possibly matching TRBD1 (5 bases). CDR3 length: 12 amino acids. V was trimmed by 5 bases and J by 3 bases, leaving 8 bases between them. Germline V gene data show CDR1 as MNHEY and CDR2 as SVGEGT.

The V gene is TRBV10-3, the J gene TRBJ1-3; D uncertain. V was pared by 8 bases and J by 4 bases, with 9 bases between. CDR1 is ENHRY and CDR2 is SYGVKD in the germline V gene. The CDR3 sequence is 12 residues long. The CDR3 region is CAIETDGNTIYF. The CDR3 nucleotides are TGTGCCATCGAAACAGACGGAAACACCATATATTTT.

The chain carries TRBV6-1 and TRBJ2-7; 11 bases agree with TRBD2. Trimming removed 4 bases from V and 5 bases from J; junction bases left unmatched: 10. This CDR3 contains 16 residues. Germline-derived CDR1 and CDR2 are MNHNS and SASEGT. The CDR3 spells CASSAIAGGPLDEQYF. CDR3 sequence (DNA): TGTGCCAGCAGTGCTATAGCGGGAGGGCCGCTCGACGAGCAGTACTTC.

J is TRBJ1-5 and V is TRBV2; 12 bases line up with TRBD1. After removal of 6 bases from V and 9 bases from J, the junction contained 6 bases not matched to a gene. The CDR3 is 14 amino acids. Per germline, CDR1 SNHLY and CDR2 FYNNEI. The CDR3 sequence is CASRPGQGAWPQHF. Here the CDR3 DNA reads TGTGCCAGCAGACCGGGACAGGGGGCTTGGCCCCAGCATTTT.

The V gene is TRBV12-5, the J gene TRBJ1-1; D unclear. Trimming pared 6 bases from V and 10 bases from J, leaving 18 bases between. Germline lookup yields CDR1 LGHNT and CDR2 FRNRAP. The CDR3 is made up of 13 amino acids. The CDR3: CASGSGATHRAFF. CDR3 sequence (DNA): TGTGCTAGTGGCTCCGGTGCTACCCATCGAGCTTTCTTT. The whole variable domain, filled in from reference TRBV12-5 and TRBJ1-1, reads DARVTQTPRHKVTEMGQEVTMRCQPILGHNTVFWYRQTMMQGLELLAYFRNRAPLDDSGMPKDRFSAEMPDATLATLKIQPSEPRDSAVYFCASGSGATHRAFFGQGTRLTVV.

V and J are TRBV7-8 and TRBJ2-1; a possible D gene is TRBD1 (6 bases). This CDR3 spans 13 amino acids. In germline, CDR1 is SGHVS, CDR2 FQNEAQ. V was shortened by 3 bases and J by 8 bases, with 11 bases between the two germline ends. DNA for the CDR3: TGTGCCAGCAGCTTTTCTGGGGGCGATGAGCAGTTCTTC. This sequence encodes CASSFSGGDEQFF. The complete variable domain, with remaining parts taken from reference TRBV7-8 and TRBJ2-1, reads GAGVSQSPRYKVAKRGQDVALRCDPISGHVSLFWYQQALGQGPEFLTYFQNEAQLDKSGLPSDRFFAERPEGSVSTLKIQRTQQEDSAVYLCASSFSGGDEQFFGPGTRLTVL.

The chain joins TRBV7-8 to TRBJ1-5; 7 bases match TRBD1. The length of the CDR3 is 15 residues. Germline CDR1 SGHVS, CDR2 FQNEAQ. V lost 4 bases, J lost 1 base, and 4 bases stayed unmatched. This chain's CDR3 is CASSSGQVSNQPQHF. The CDR3 DNA reads as TGTGCCAGCAGCTCAGGACAGGTGAGCAATCAGCCCCAGCATTTT.

V and J are TRBV5-1 and TRBJ1-6, with 9 bases aligning to TRBD1. Trimming removed 4 bases from V and 11 bases from J; junction bases left unmatched: 13. This CDR3 is 16 amino acids long. CDR1 is SGHRS, CDR2 YFSETQ, per germline. DNA of the CDR3: TGCGCCAGCAGCCCCGCGGGACAGGGCCGCGAGGCACCCCTCCACTTT. This encodes CASSPAGQGREAPLHF. The entire variable domain, with the rest obtained from reference TRBV5-1 and TRBJ1-6, is as follows: KAGVTQTPRYLIKTRGQQVTLSCSPISGHRSVSWYQQTPGQGLQFLFEYFSETQRNKGNFPGRFSGRQFSNSRSEMNVSTLELGDSALYLCASSPAGQGREAPLHFGNGTRLTVT.

This rearrangement joins TRBV19 to TRBJ2-2, with TRBD1 identical over 9 bases. V was clipped by 11 bases and J by 3 bases; unmatched bases: 4. The germline CDR1 and CDR2 sequences are LNHDA and SQIVND (reference sequence). This CDR3 comprises 13 residues. CDR3 in DNA: TGTGCCGGCGGGACAGGGCACACCGGGGAGCTGTTTTTT. It specifies CAGGTGHTGELFF.

CDR3 sequence reads: CASSAHRFHEQYF. The CDR3 bases are TGTGCCAGCAGTGCCCACAGGTTCCACGAGCAGTACTTC. V is TRBV6-4 and J is TRBJ2-7; possibly TRBD1 for D (5 bases). The CDR3 is 13 residues long. Germline loops: CDR1 MRHNA, CDR2 SNTAGT. V gave up 4 bases and J gave up 5 bases, with 12 bases separating them.

The CDR3 loop is CASSPLGRPTAEQFF. CDR3 DNA: TGTGCCAGCAGTCCCCTGGGCCGGCCCACGGCTGAGCAGTTCTTC. The chain has TRBV28 and TRBJ2-1; D gene ambiguous. The CDR3 sequence is 15 residues long. Germline CDR1 reads MDHEN; CDR2 reads SYDVKM. V lost 5 bases to trimming and J lost 9 bases, with 20 bases between them. The entire variable domain, with the rest obtained from reference TRBV28 and TRBJ2-1, is as follows: DVKVTQSSRYLVKRTGEKVFLECVQDMDHENMFWYRQDPGLGLRLIYFSYDVKMKEKGDIPEGYSVSREKKERFSLILESASTNQTSMYLCASSPLGRPTAEQFFGPGTRLTVL.

CDR3 residues: CASSRLNQETQYF. In DNA form, the CDR3 reads TGTGCCAGTAGTCGTCTAAACCAAGAGACCCAGTACTTC. The rearrangement joins TRBV19 to TRBJ2-5; D remains unclear. The CDR3 spans 13 residues. Trimming cost V 5 bases and J 0 bases, with 7 bases left between them. Germline V CDR1 and CDR2: LNHDA, SQIVND (reference sequence). The variable domain in full, with the rest retrieved from reference TRBV19 and TRBJ2-5, is DGGITQSPKYLFRKEGQNVTLSCEQNLNHDAMYWYRQDPGQGLRLIYYSQIVNDFQKGDIAEGYSVSREKKESFPLTVTSAQKNPTAFYLCASSRLNQETQYFGPGTRLLVL.

CDR3 in amino acids: CATSDLDSFTDTQYF. The CDR3 region has the DNA TGTGCCACCAGTGACCTAGACTCATTCACAGATACGCAGTATTTT. This chain uses TRBV24-1 with TRBJ2-3; D is uncertain. Germline-derived CDR1 and CDR2 are KGHDR and SFDVKD. Trimming removed 4 bases at V and 2 bases at J, with 12 bases between. This CDR3 is 15 amino acids long.

The chain is built from TRBV10-2 and TRBJ1-2; D is ambiguous. CDR1 WSHSY and CDR2 SAAADI come from the germline V gene. The V end lost 9 bases, the J end lost 4 bases, and 21 bases lay between the germline ends. This CDR3 spans 15 amino acids. The chain's CDR3 is CASRPPEVTLYGYTF. The DNA of the CDR3 is TGCGCCAGTCGCCCCCCTGAGGTTACGCTCTATGGCTACACCTTC.

The chain employs TRBV9 and TRBJ2-1, with TRBD2 identical over 10 bases. V trimming: 4 bases; J trimming: 2 bases; junction bases outside the gene matches: 6. This CDR3 is 16 amino acids long. Germline V CDR1 and CDR2: SGDLS, YYNGEE. Here the CDR3 reads CASSYRLAGTYNEQFF. The CDR3 region has the DNA TGTGCCAGCAGCTACCGACTAGCGGGTACCTACAATGAGCAGTTCTTC.

This sequence joins TRBV7-2 and TRBJ2-5; 12 nucleotides align to TRBD2. The trim removed 3 bases at V and 2 bases at J, leaving 4 bases unmatched. This CDR3 is 16 amino acids long. The V gene's germline CDR1 is SGHTA and CDR2 FQGNSA. The CDR3 nucleotides are TGTGCCAGCAGCTTTGCCCTAGCGGGAGGGCAAGAGACCCAGTACTTC. Translating it yields CASSFALAGGQETQYF.